The subject of this entry is one T cell receptor beta chain. These data belong to a study of blood T cell repertoires in COVID-19. On the study more broadly: COVID-19 samples from acute and convalescent phases originated in the United States, Italy and Spain.

TCRdb's copy holds only in-frame clones and misses some; the assay was immunoSEQ multiplex PCR. The sample yields 70,000 or so clones, 75% to 90% seen once. The sequencing input was peripheral blood. The clonotype originates from a man aged 50-60 years with active COVID-19.

The CDR3 region is CASSSAGVGTDTQYF. The CDR3 DNA is TGTGCCAGCAGTTCAGCGGGAGTAGGCACAGATACGCAGTATTTT. V usage is TRBV6-5 and J usage is TRBJ2-3, with 8 bases fitting TRBD2. In germline, CDR1 is MNHEY, CDR2 SVGAGI. J was trimmed by 1 base and V by 4 bases; bases with no gene match: 4. This CDR3 spans 15 amino acids.